Each of the 32 T cell receptor beta chains below was sequenced from the same sample in a study of cytomegalovirus exposure and HLA in healthy donors. Profiled with immunoSEQ multiplex PCR; TCRdb holds only in-frame clones, not every one. The sample lists fewer than 400,000 clones, approximately 85% occurring once. Input material: PBMCs. Receptors originate from a man aged 25-45 years in good health and CMV-seronegative.

V is TRBV6-5 and J is TRBJ1-1, with D hard to call. The V gene lost 6 bases and the J gene lost 3 bases, with 17 bases spanning the gap. Germline V gene sequence: CDR1 MNHEY, CDR2 SVGAGI. The CDR3 sequence is 15 residues long. CDR3 protein: CASSSRVPLHTEAFF. In nucleotides, the CDR3 is TGTGCCAGCAGCAGCCGGGTCCCCCTCCACACTGAAGCTTTCTTT.

The chain uses TRBV5-6 and TRBJ1-1; weak D call: TRBD1 (6 bases). Germline V CDR1 and CDR2: SGHDT, YYEEEE. Trimming left V 0 bases short and J 0 bases short, with 18 bases between. This CDR3 is 18 amino acids long. Written as DNA, the CDR3 is TGTGCCAGCAGCTTGGTCGAGCGGGGGGCCCTCATGAACACTGAAGCTTTCTTT. The encoded protein is CASSLVERGALMNTEAFF.

J is TRBJ1-2 and V is TRBV6-5; D is undetermined. V lost 0 bases to trimming and J lost 7 bases, with 15 bases between them. The CDR3 has 15 residues. Germline CDR1 reads MNHEY; CDR2 reads SVGAGI. DNA of the CDR3: TGTGCCAGCAGTTACTCGTCTAGGGCAGGAGGTGGCTACACCTTC. Translating gives CASSYSSRAGGGYTF.

The rearrangement uses TRBV7-2 and TRBJ1-6; 7 nucleotides agree with TRBD1. Germline assignment: CDR1 SGHTA and CDR2 FQGNSA. The V gene end was trimmed by 2 bases and the J gene end by 9 bases; junction bases not matched to a gene: 7. The CDR3 covers 15 residues. CDR3 coding DNA: TGTGCCAGCAGCTTACTGCAGGGGGATGTTTCACCCCTCCACTTT. Translating gives CASSLLQGDVSPLHF.

This clone was seen more than once but under ten times. CDR3 residues: CASSKALYGYTF. CDR3 in DNA: TGTGCCAGCTCTAAAGCCCTCTATGGCTACACCTTC. The V gene is TRBV6-6, the J gene TRBJ1-2; D not certain. With 8 bases removed from V and 4 bases from J, the gap between germline ends came to 11 bases. CDR1 is MNHNY and CDR2 is SVGAGI in the germline V gene (reference sequence). This CDR3 spans 12 amino acids.

The chain employs TRBV6-1 and TRBJ1-5; no clear D. CDR1 and CDR2 from the germline V gene are MNHNS and SASEGT. Deletions cut 4 bases from V and 4 bases from J, with 11 bases between. This CDR3 has 14 amino acids. CDR3: CASSGDTFNQPQHF. The CDR3 DNA reads as TGTGCCAGCAGTGGAGACACATTTAATCAGCCCCAGCATTTT.

This clone was seen once. The genes are TRBV6-1 and TRBJ2-7, with D maybe TRBD2 (5 bases). Germline loops: CDR1 MNHNS, CDR2 SASEGT. The CDR3 has 15 amino acids. V lost 4 bases and J 2 bases, leaving 15 bases between the germline ends. The CDR3 nucleotides read TGTGCCAGCAGTGGCCAAGAGCGGAGTACCTACGAGCAGTACTTC. It yields the protein CASSGQERSTYEQYF.

The chain joins TRBV27 to TRBJ2-5; D perhaps matches TRBD1 (6 bases). Germline V gene lookup returns CDR1 MNHEY and CDR2 SMNVEV (reference sequence). The CDR3 is 15 amino acids. Trimming cost V 6 bases and J 5 bases, with 19 bases left between them. The CDR3 spells CASRSDSLSLETQYF. The CDR3 nucleotides are TGTGCCAGCAGATCGGACAGCCTATCCCTTGAGACCCAGTACTTC.

The chain has TRBV6-6 and TRBJ1-1; 8 nucleotides match TRBD1. Looked up from germline, CDR1 is MNHNY and CDR2 is SVGAGI (reference sequence). The length of the CDR3 is 13 residues. V dropped 8 bases and J dropped 5; count of bases not matched to a gene: 7. The CDR3 DNA reads as TGTGCCAGCCGGCAGGGGGCTGAAACTGAAGCTTTCTTT. Translation gives CASRQGAETEAFF.

The rearrangement links TRBV7-6 to TRBJ2-1, with a tentative D call TRBD2 (5 bases). Germline V gene sequence: CDR1 SGHVS, CDR2 FNYEAQ. V gave up 5 bases and J gave up 2 bases, with 19 bases separating them. The CDR3 covers 17 residues. As DNA, the CDR3 is TGTGCCAGCAGCCAGAACAGCCCGGGGTACGCCTACAATGAGCAGTTCTTC. Protein sequence: CASSQNSPGYAYNEQFF.

The V gene is TRBV18, the J gene TRBJ2-1; D gene unclear. V lost 0 bases and J lost 4, with 10 bases in between. CDR1 is KGHSH, CDR2 LQKENI, per germline. This CDR3 has 15 residues. The CDR3 protein is CASSPPRPLYNEQFF. The CDR3 DNA sequence: TGTGCCAGCTCACCACCGAGGCCCCTATACAATGAGCAGTTCTTC.

This clone was detected only a few times. The V gene is TRBV9, the J gene TRBJ1-2, with D maybe TRBD1 (6 bases). The CDR3 runs 13 residues. The V gene lost 0 bases and the J gene lost 7 bases, with 10 bases spanning the gap. Germline V CDR1 and CDR2: SGDLS, YYNGEE. CDR3 nucleotide sequence: TGTGCCAGCAGCGTAGCAGGGGAGGGTGGCTACACCTTC. This codes for CASSVAGEGGYTF.

The V gene is TRBV6-6, the J gene TRBJ2-7, with D perhaps matching TRBD1 (5 bases). Trimming took off 4 bases at V and 7 bases at J, with 17 bases between the two ends. There are 14 residues in the CDR3. The germline gives CDR1 MNHNY, CDR2 SVGAGI (reference sequence). The DNA for the CDR3 is TGTGCCAGCAGTTTCGAAGGGGTCCTCGAAGAGCAGTACTTC. Amino acid sequence: CASSFEGVLEEQYF.

The chain carries TRBV7-2 and TRBJ2-1, with D unclear. V was pared by 4 bases and J by 2 bases, with 12 bases between. This CDR3 is 15 amino acids long. Germline-derived CDR1 and CDR2 are SGHTA and FQGNSA. CDR3 sequence: CASSSSTGPYNEQFF. The CDR3 region has the DNA TGTGCCAGCAGCTCCTCGACTGGTCCCTACAATGAGCAGTTCTTC.

This clone has just one count. J is TRBJ1-6 and V is TRBV9; the D is unclear. V gave up 0 bases and J gave up 7 bases, with 5 bases separating them. The germline gives CDR1 SGDLS, CDR2 YYNGEE. The CDR3 is 13 residues long. CDR3 DNA: TGTGCCAGCAGCGTAGGAGGGAATTCACCCCTCCACTTT. It yields the protein CASSVGGNSPLHF.

The chain employs TRBV4-3 and TRBJ2-7, with 7 nucleotides matching TRBD1. This CDR3 region has 14 residues. Looked up from germline, CDR1 is LGHNA and CDR2 is YSLEER. V was clipped by 4 bases and J by 7 bases; unmatched bases: 10. The CDR3 sequence: CASSPEGGPWEQYF. In DNA form, the CDR3 reads TGCGCCAGCAGCCCGGAAGGGGGCCCCTGGGAGCAGTACTTC.

This clone was seen a few times. This chain uses TRBV6-6 with TRBJ1-6, with 7 bases that match TRBD1. This CDR3 has 14 amino acids. Trimming cost V 7 bases and J 7 bases; bases outside gene matches: 7. Germline CDR1 MNHNY, CDR2 SVGAGI (reference sequence). CDR3 sequence: CASTAQGWNSPLHF. CDR3 in DNA: TGTGCCAGCACCGCACAGGGGTGGAATTCACCCCTCCACTTT.

The V and J genes are TRBV15 and TRBJ2-7, with 8 bases identical to TRBD1. With 3 bases clipped from V and 3 bases from J, the junction kept 10 bases outside the gene matches. The CDR3 loop spans 16 amino acids. The germline V gene encodes CDR1 LNHNV and CDR2 YYDKDF (reference sequence). Here the CDR3 DNA reads TGTGCCACCAGCAGCCTGACGACAGGGGTTCTCTACGAGCAGTACTTC. It encodes CATSSLTTGVLYEQYF.

Concerning this clone itself: In the same sample, other DNA sequences code for this CDR3. V is TRBV11-2 and J is TRBJ2-3; D perhaps matches TRBD2 (6 bases). Trimming stripped 2 bases from V and 0 bases from J, with 9 bases between. CDR1 is SGHAT and CDR2 is FQNNGV in the germline V gene. The length of the CDR3 is 15 residues. The CDR3 spells CASSLRGTSTDTQYF. The CDR3 DNA reads TGTGCCAGCAGCTTACGCGGGACTAGCACAGATACGCAGTATTTT.

V and J are TRBV7-2 and TRBJ2-5; 9 bases match TRBD1. The CDR3 totals 15 residues. V lost 3 bases, J lost 5 bases, and 7 bases stayed unmatched. Per germline, CDR1 SGHTA and CDR2 FQGNSA. The CDR3 coding sequence is TGTGCCAGCAGCTTCTACAGGGGGCGGTCGGAGACCCAGTACTTC. This codes for CASSFYRGRSETQYF.

This rearrangement joins TRBV28 to TRBJ1-4; D is perhaps TRBD1 (5 bases). The CDR3 extends over 15 amino acids. Germline V gives CDR1 MDHEN, CDR2 SYDVKM. V was pared by 6 bases and J by 0 bases, with 11 bases between. The CDR3 coding sequence is TGTGCCAGCAGGGCGGGGGGTGCAACTAATGAAAAACTGTTTTTT. Translating it yields CASRAGGATNEKLFF.

The chain uses TRBV25-1 and TRBJ2-7; D perhaps matches TRBD1 (6 bases). The germline gives CDR1 MGHDK, CDR2 SYGVNS. Trimming shortened V by 6 bases and J by 1 base, and 10 bases separated the two germline ends. This CDR3 comprises 13 residues. CDR3 residues: CASRDSISYEQYF. The CDR3 nucleotides are TGTGCCAGCAGGGACAGCATTTCCTACGAGCAGTACTTC.

Comment on this clone: The same CDR3 also results from other DNA sequences found in this sample. J is TRBJ2-7 and V is TRBV6-5, with a possible D match to TRBD1 (6 bases). This CDR3 contains 13 residues. Trimming pared 0 bases from V and 3 bases from J, leaving 6 bases between. Germline lookup yields CDR1 MNHEY and CDR2 SVGAGI. The CDR3 region is CASSYSQGYEQYF. DNA of the CDR3: TGTGCCAGCAGTTACTCACAGGGCTACGAGCAGTACTTC.

The rearrangement uses TRBV6-1 and TRBJ1-2; 9 bases map to TRBD1. The CDR3 runs to 15 residues. V trimming: 3 bases; J trimming: 4 bases; junction bases outside the gene matches: 6. The V gene's germline CDR1 is MNHNS and CDR2 SASEGT. The CDR3 here is CASSENRGPLYGYTF. For the CDR3, the DNA is TGTGCCAGCAGTGAGAACAGGGGGCCTCTCTATGGCTACACCTTC.

The V call is TRBV7-2, the J call TRBJ2-2, with TRBD2 identical over 14 bases. Germline CDR1 is SGHTA and CDR2 is FQGNSA. This CDR3 is built from 18 residues. The ends lost 3 bases at V and 1 base at J; junction bases unmatched: 4. The CDR3 bases are TGTGCCAGCAGCTTGACTAGCGGGGGGGCCGGGAACACCGGGGAGCTGTTTTTT. This gives the protein CASSLTSGGAGNTGELFF.

The chain carries TRBV9 and TRBJ1-1; possible D gene TRBD1, 6 bases. CDR1 SGDLS and CDR2 YYNGEE come from the germline V gene. Trimming took 0 bases from V and 5 from J, leaving 20 bases between them. The CDR3 is 17 residues long. This CDR3 is CASSVGRLQGKRTEAFF. The CDR3 nucleotides read TGTGCCAGCAGCGTAGGACGGTTACAGGGAAAAAGGACTGAAGCTTTCTTT.

The rearrangement links TRBV7-2 to TRBJ2-5; D may be TRBD2 (7 bases). CDR1 SGHTA and CDR2 FQGNSA come from the germline V gene. This CDR3 is built from 14 residues. V gave up 6 bases and J gave up 4 bases, with 15 bases separating them. CDR3 bases: TGTGCCAGCAGTCGAGGGGGGGGCGTAGAGACCCAGTACTTC. Translating it yields CASSRGGGVETQYF.

V usage is TRBV2 and J usage is TRBJ1-5, with 7 nucleotides matching TRBD1. The germline CDR1 and CDR2 sequences are SNHLY and FYNNEI. CDR3 length equals 13 residues. The V and J ends lost 6 bases and 6 bases, in that order; junction bases with no gene match: 5. CDR3 DNA: TGTGCCAGCAGGGACGAGGGGGCTCAGCCCCAGCATTTT. As protein: CASRDEGAQPQHF.

The chain combines TRBV10-2 with TRBJ2-3; TRBD2 agrees at 9 bases. In germline, CDR1 is WSHSY, CDR2 SAAADI. CDR3 length: 16 residues. J was trimmed by 2 bases and V by 0 bases; bases with no gene match: 3. This CDR3 is CASSESTSGLTDTQYF. CDR3 sequence (DNA): TGCGCCAGCAGTGAGTCGACTAGCGGACTCACAGATACGCAGTATTTT.

The chain has TRBV7-8 and TRBJ2-1; 10 bases fit TRBD2. Trimming at V came to 4 bases and at J to 5 bases, leaving 8 bases not matched to a gene. The CDR3 is 16 residues long. Germline CDR1 and CDR2: SGHVS and FQNEAQ. Here the CDR3 reads CASSSPSGGPNNEQFF. CDR3 bases: TGTGCCAGCAGCTCCCCTAGCGGGGGCCCCAACAATGAGCAGTTCTTC. The full variable domain, with the rest looked up from reference TRBV7-8 and TRBJ2-1, is GAGVSQSPRYKVAKRGQDVALRCDPISGHVSLFWYQQALGQGPEFLTYFQNEAQLDKSGLPSDRFFAERPEGSVSTLKIQRTQQEDSAVYLCASSSPSGGPNNEQFFGPGTRLTVL.

The CDR3 sequence: CASSPDTYEQYF. For the CDR3, the DNA is TGTGCCAGCTCACCCGACACCTACGAGCAGTACTTC. This rearrangement joins TRBV18 to TRBJ2-7; no definite D call. The CDR3 spans 12 residues. V was shortened by 3 bases and J by 2 bases, with 5 bases between the two germline ends. Germline V gene lookup returns CDR1 KGHSH and CDR2 LQKENI.

The chain employs TRBV18 and TRBJ2-5; 9 positions agree with TRBD1. Germline CDR1 and CDR2: KGHSH and LQKENI. The V and J ends lost 8 bases and 4 bases, in that order; junction bases with no gene match: 8. This CDR3 spans 14 amino acids. This CDR3 reads CASRTGGAGETQYF. CDR3 nucleotide sequence: TGTGCCAGCCGAACAGGGGGCGCGGGAGAGACCCAGTACTTC.